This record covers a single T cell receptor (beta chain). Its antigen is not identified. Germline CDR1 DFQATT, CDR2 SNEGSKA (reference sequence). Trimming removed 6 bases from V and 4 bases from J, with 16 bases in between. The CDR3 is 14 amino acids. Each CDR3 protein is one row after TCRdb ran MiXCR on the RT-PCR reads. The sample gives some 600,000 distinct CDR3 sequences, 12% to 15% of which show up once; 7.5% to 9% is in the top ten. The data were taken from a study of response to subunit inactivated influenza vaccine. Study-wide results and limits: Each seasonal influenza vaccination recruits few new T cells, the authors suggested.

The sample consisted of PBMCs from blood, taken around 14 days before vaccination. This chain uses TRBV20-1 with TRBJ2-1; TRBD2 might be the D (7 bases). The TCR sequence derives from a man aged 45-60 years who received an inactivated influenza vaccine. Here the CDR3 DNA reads TGCAGTGCGGGGGGGGGGCCCCCTTACAATGAGCAGTTCTTC. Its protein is CSAGGGPPYNEQFF.